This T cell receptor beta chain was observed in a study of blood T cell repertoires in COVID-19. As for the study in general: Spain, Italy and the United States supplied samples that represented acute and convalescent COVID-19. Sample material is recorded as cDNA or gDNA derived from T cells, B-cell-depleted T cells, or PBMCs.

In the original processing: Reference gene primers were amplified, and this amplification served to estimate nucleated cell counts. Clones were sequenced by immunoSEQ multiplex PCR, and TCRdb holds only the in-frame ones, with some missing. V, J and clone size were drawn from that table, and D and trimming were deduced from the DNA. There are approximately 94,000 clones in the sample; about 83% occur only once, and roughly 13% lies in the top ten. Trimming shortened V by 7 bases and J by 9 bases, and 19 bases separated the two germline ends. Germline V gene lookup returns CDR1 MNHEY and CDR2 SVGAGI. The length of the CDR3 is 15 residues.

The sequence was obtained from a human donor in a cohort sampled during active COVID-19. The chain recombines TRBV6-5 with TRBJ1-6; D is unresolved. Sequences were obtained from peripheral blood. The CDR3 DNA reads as TGTGCCAGCACCTTTATGAGGGCGGTGATTTCACCCCTCCACTTT. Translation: CASTFMRAVISPLHF.